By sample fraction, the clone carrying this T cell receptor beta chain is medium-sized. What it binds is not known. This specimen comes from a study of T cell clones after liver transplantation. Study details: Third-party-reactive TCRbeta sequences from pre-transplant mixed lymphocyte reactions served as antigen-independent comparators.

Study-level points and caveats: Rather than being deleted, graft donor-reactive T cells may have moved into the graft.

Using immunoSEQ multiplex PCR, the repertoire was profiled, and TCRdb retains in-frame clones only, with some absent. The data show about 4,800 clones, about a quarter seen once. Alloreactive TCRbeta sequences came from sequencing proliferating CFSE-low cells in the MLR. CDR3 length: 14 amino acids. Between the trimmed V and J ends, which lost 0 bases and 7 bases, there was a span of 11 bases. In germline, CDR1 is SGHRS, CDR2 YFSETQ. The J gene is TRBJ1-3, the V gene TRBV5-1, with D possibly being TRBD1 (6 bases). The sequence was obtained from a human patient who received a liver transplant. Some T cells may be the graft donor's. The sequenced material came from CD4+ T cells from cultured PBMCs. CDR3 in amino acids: CASSLEGGRNTIYF. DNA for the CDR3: TGCGCCAGCAGCTTGGAAGGGGGAAGGAACACCATATATTTT. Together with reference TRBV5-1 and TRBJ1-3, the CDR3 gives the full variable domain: KAGVTQTPRYLIKTRGQQVTLSCSPISGHRSVSWYQQTPGQGLQFLFEYFSETQRNKGNFPGRFSGRQFSNSRSEMNVSTLELGDSALYLCASSLEGGRNTIYFGEGSWLTVV.